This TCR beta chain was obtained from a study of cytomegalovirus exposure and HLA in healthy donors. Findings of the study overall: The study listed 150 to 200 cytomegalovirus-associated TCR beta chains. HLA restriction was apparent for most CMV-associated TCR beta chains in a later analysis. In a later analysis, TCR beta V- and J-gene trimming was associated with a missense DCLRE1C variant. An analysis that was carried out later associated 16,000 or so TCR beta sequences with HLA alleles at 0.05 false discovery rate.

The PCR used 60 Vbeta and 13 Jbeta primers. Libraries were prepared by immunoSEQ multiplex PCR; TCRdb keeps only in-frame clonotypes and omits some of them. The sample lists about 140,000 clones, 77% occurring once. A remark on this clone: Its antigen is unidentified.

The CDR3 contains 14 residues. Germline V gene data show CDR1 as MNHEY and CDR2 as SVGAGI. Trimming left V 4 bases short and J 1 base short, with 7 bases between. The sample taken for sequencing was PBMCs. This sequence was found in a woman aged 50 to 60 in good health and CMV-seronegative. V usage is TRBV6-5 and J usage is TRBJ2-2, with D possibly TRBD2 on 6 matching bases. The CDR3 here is CASSLGLNTGELFF. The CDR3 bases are TGTGCCAGCAGTTTGGGACTGAACACCGGGGAGCTGTTTTTT.